The next 22 T cell receptor beta chains were all read from a single sample in a study of cytomegalovirus exposure and HLA in healthy donors. PCR primers comprised 60 Vbeta and 13 Jbeta primers. TCRdb's copy holds only in-frame clones and misses some; the assay was immunoSEQ multiplex PCR. The sample shows some 140,000 clones, 70% to 80% of them seen only once. The sequenced material came from PBMCs. These receptors all come from a woman in her forties or fifties in good health and CMV-seropositive.

This clone was found a few times. The V gene is TRBV20-1, the J gene TRBJ2-7; D uncertain. The CDR3 contains 11 residues. Germline values: CDR1 DFQATT, CDR2 SNEGSKA (reference sequence). V lost 5 bases and J 4 bases, leaving 9 bases between the germline ends. CDR3 DNA sequence: TGCAGTGCTTTATCTTCTTACGAGCAGTACTTC. This codes for CSALSSYEQYF.

J is TRBJ1-6 and V is TRBV7-3, with 11 bases fitting TRBD1. Germline trimming cut 5 bases from V and 12 bases from J; bases unmatched to any gene: 6. The CDR3 spans 14 residues. From germline, CDR1 is SGHTA and CDR2 FQGTGA. CDR3 loop: CASSQGQGVLPLHF. The CDR3 coding sequence is TGTGCCAGCAGCCAGGGACAGGGGGTTTTACCCCTCCACTTT.

The chain couples TRBV28 to TRBJ1-5; D is perhaps TRBD1 (6 bases). In germline, CDR1 is MDHEN, CDR2 SYDVKM. Trimming cost V 7 bases and J 0 bases, with 22 bases left between them. The length of the CDR3 is 18 residues. The CDR3 spells CASTKTVDSPYSNQPQHF. CDR3 nucleotides: TGTGCCAGCACGAAAACGGTGGACAGCCCCTATAGCAATCAGCCCCAGCATTTT.

The J gene is TRBJ1-1, the V gene TRBV4-1, with D perhaps matching TRBD1 (5 bases). The germline gives CDR1 MGHRA, CDR2 YSYEKL. The CDR3 has 16 amino acids. The V gene lost 3 bases and the J gene lost 6 bases, with 20 bases spanning the gap. Here the CDR3 reads CASSHPEGRSGAEAFF. DNA for the CDR3: TGCGCCAGCAGCCACCCCGAGGGGAGGAGTGGGGCTGAAGCTTTCTTT.

The V gene is TRBV6-5, the J gene TRBJ2-7; 9 positions match TRBD1. V lost 7 bases to trimming and J lost 2 bases; unmatched junction nucleotides: 9. There are 15 residues in the CDR3. Germline lookup yields CDR1 MNHEY and CDR2 SVGAGI. CDR3 bases: TGTGCCAGCAAATTTGACAGGGGGGATACCTACGAGCAGTACTTC. The encoded protein is CASKFDRGDTYEQYF.

The V gene is TRBV6-1, the J gene TRBJ1-5; 8 nucleotides match TRBD1. Unmatched junction bases numbered 4, after V lost 2 bases and J lost 7 bases. The length of the CDR3 is 14 residues. Germline V gene sequence: CDR1 MNHNS, CDR2 SASEGT. CDR3 bases: TGTGCCAGCAGTGAAACAGGGACAGGACAGCCCCAGCATTTT. Translating it yields CASSETGTGQPQHF.

The chain combines TRBV6-5 with TRBJ1-2; D is undetermined. CDR3 length: 11 residues. V was shortened by 5 bases and J by 8 bases, with 9 bases between the two germline ends. Germline V gives CDR1 MNHEY, CDR2 SVGAGI. CDR3 in amino acids: CASSGRAGYTF. As DNA, the CDR3 is TGTGCCAGCAGTGGGCGGGCGGGCTACACCTTC.

The genes are TRBV14 and TRBJ1-1; no definite D call. Trimming took off 3 bases at V and 4 bases at J, with 21 bases between the two ends. The CDR3 spans 17 residues. The V gene's germline CDR1 is SGHDN and CDR2 FVKESK. The CDR3 nucleotides read TGTGCCAGCAGCCACACCGGCGGTTGGGTCAGCTTCACTGAAGCTTTCTTT. Its protein is CASSHTGGWVSFTEAFF.

The chain couples TRBV6-6 to TRBJ1-4; 8 bases fit TRBD1. The germline V gene has CDR1 MNHNY and CDR2 SVGAGI (reference sequence). The CDR3 has 14 residues. V gave up 7 bases and J gave up 3 bases; unmatched junction bases: 4. The CDR3: CASNRQGSNEKLFF. The CDR3 DNA follows: TGTGCCAGCAATAGACAGGGGTCTAATGAAAAACTGTTTTTT.

V usage is TRBV30 and J usage is TRBJ1-1; 7 positions match TRBD1. This CDR3 is 14 amino acids long. Trimming removed 0 bases from V and 4 bases from J; junction bases left unmatched: 5. CDR1 is GTSNPN and CDR2 is SVGIG in the germline V gene (reference sequence). CDR3 loop: CAWSVKGGGTEAFF. The CDR3 DNA reads TGTGCCTGGAGTGTGAAAGGGGGCGGCACTGAAGCTTTCTTT.

The V and J genes are TRBV21-1 and TRBJ2-7; no check of the table's D call, TRBD2, against the DNA was made. TRBV21-1 is a known pseudogene. The CDR3 extends over 17 amino acids. In DNA form, the CDR3 reads TGTGCCAGCAGCTTGTGGCTGGGAGGGGCCAACTCCTACGAGCAGTACTTC. Amino acids: CASSLWLGGANSYEQYF.

The chain combines TRBV27 with TRBJ2-7; 7 bases map to TRBD2. This CDR3 has 16 amino acids. V shed 2 bases and J 7 bases; nucleotides not matched to a gene: 14. Germline CDR1 is MNHEY and CDR2 is SMNVEV (reference sequence). This CDR3 reads CASSLLIEGSGGEQYF. As DNA, the CDR3 is TGTGCCAGCAGTTTACTCATCGAAGGGTCGGGAGGAGAGCAGTACTTC.

This sequence joins TRBV27 and TRBJ2-7; D might be TRBD2 (6 bases). Germline values: CDR1 MNHEY, CDR2 SMNVEV (reference sequence). This CDR3 has 14 amino acids. The V end lost 7 bases, the J end lost 7 bases, and 20 bases lay between the germline ends. Written as DNA, the CDR3 is TGTGCCAGCAAACTAGTTTCCGGGGGAGCGGAGCAGTACTTC. As protein: CASKLVSGGAEQYF.

This chain uses TRBV6-5 with TRBJ2-5, with D maybe TRBD1 (5 bases). Trimming took off 2 bases at V and 7 bases at J, with 11 bases between the two ends. Germline CDR1 MNHEY, CDR2 SVGAGI. The CDR3 extends over 13 amino acids. CDR3 in amino acids: CASSYGALGTQYF. The CDR3 region has the DNA TGTGCCAGCAGTTACGGGGCGCTAGGGACCCAGTACTTC.

This rearrangement joins TRBV10-3 to TRBJ1-2; D is unclear. V lost 6 bases and J lost 3, with 11 bases in between. CDR3 length: 13 amino acids. Germline V CDR1 and CDR2: ENHRY, SYGVKD. CDR3 coding DNA: TGTGCCATCAGCGGCCAGGTGGACTATGGCTACACCTTC. This translates into CAISGQVDYGYTF.

The chain links TRBV7-9 to TRBJ1-1; D is undetermined. V was clipped by 5 bases and J by 6 bases, with 10 bases between them. Per the germline V gene, CDR1 is SEHNR and CDR2 is FQNEAQ (reference sequence). There are 12 residues in the CDR3. The DNA of the CDR3 is TGTGCCAGCAGCCGCGCCCTCCCTGAAGCTTTCTTT. Protein: CASSRALPEAFF.

Worth noting for this clone: The sample has other DNA sequences that encode this CDR3 too. This chain links TRBV7-3 with TRBJ2-5; TRBD2 matches 13 bases. V lost 5 bases, J lost 5 bases, and 5 bases stayed unmatched. CDR1 SGHTA and CDR2 FQGTGA come from the germline V gene. The length of the CDR3 is 15 residues. CDR3 sequence (DNA): TGTGCCAGCAGCCTGGGACTAGCGGGAAAGGAGACCCAGTACTTC. Translation: CASSLGLAGKETQYF.

The gene calls are TRBV19 and TRBJ1-5; no clear D. This CDR3 is built from 13 residues. Germline V lookup: CDR1 LNHDA, CDR2 SQIVND (reference sequence). Trimming left V 7 bases short and J 5 bases short, with 12 bases between. CDR3 in amino acids: CASKWNGYQPQHF. CDR3 in DNA: TGTGCCAGTAAATGGAACGGGTATCAGCCCCAGCATTTT.

The table lists this clone with a few counts. The genes are TRBV25-1 and TRBJ1-6; D is perhaps TRBD1 (6 bases). The CDR3 consists of 13 residues. V gave up 5 bases and J gave up 9 bases, with 11 bases separating them. CDR1 is MGHDK, CDR2 SYGVNS, per germline. The CDR3 region has the DNA TGTGCCAGCAGTTCTACAGGGACTTCACCCCTCCACTTT. It specifies CASSSTGTSPLHF.

J is TRBJ1-6 and V is TRBV28; maybe TRBD1 (5 bases). The CDR3 sequence is 13 residues long. With 8 bases removed from V and 5 bases from J, the gap between germline ends came to 10 bases. Germline V gene data show CDR1 as MDHEN and CDR2 as SYDVKM. This chain's CDR3 is CASGQGHNSPLHF. CDR3 DNA sequence: TGTGCCAGCGGTCAGGGCCATAATTCACCCCTCCACTTT.

The V and J genes are TRBV19 and TRBJ1-5; D may be TRBD1 (6 bases). Trimming stripped 5 bases from V and 1 base from J, with 12 bases between. The CDR3 length is 15 residues. The V gene's germline CDR1 is LNHDA and CDR2 SQIVND (reference sequence). The CDR3 spells CASSYTGPSNQPQHF. As DNA, the CDR3 is TGTGCCAGTAGTTACACAGGGCCCAGCAATCAGCCCCAGCATTTT.

The CDR3 DNA reads as TGTGCCAGCAGTGAGCAGAGTACAGGGGCAGAGGGCTACACCTTC. It yields the protein CASSEQSTGAEGYTF. The rearrangement joins TRBV6-4 to TRBJ1-2, with TRBD1 matching 7 bases. With 3 bases clipped from V and 8 bases from J, the junction kept 12 bases outside the gene matches. This CDR3 contains 15 residues. CDR1 and CDR2 from the germline V gene are MRHNA and SNTAGT.